This TCR beta chain was captured by sequencing in a study of control samples from healthy donors and cancer patients. The protocol was immunoSEQ multiplex PCR, while the TCRdb copy is restricted to in-frame clones and leaves out a portion. In the table there are about 190,000 clones, roughly nine tenths of which are singletons. The germline gives CDR1 SGHRS, CDR2 YFSETQ. V shed 2 bases and J shed 1 base, with 9 bases lying between them. The CDR3 contains 14 residues. J is TRBJ1-1 and V is TRBV5-1; a possible D gene is TRBD1 (5 bases). This clonotype was obtained from a man aged 25 to 45 in good health. The sample taken for sequencing was blood. The CDR3 DNA sequence: TGCGCCAGCAGCTTTCAGGGCGGGAACACTGAAGCTTTCTTT. Amino acids: CASSFQGGNTEAFF. The complete variable domain, with remaining parts taken from reference TRBV5-1 and TRBJ1-1, reads KAGVTQTPRYLIKTRGQQVTLSCSPISGHRSVSWYQQTPGQGLQFLFEYFSETQRNKGNFPGRFSGRQFSNSRSEMNVSTLELGDSALYLCASSFQGGNTEAFFGQGTRLTVV.